Sequencing of this TCR beta chain was carried out in a study of OX40 agonist ivuxolimab in advanced cancers. Study-wide context: The study gave patients intravenous ivuxolimab at 0.01 to 10 mg/kg every 2 weeks. Study outcomes and limitations: Doses of 0.1 to 3.0 mg/kg were accompanied by clonal expansion of CD4+ and CD8+ blood T cells by week 6.

The CDR3 runs to 15 residues. V shed 0 bases, J shed 5 bases, and the junction held 6 bases outside the gene matches. Germline V gives CDR1 MGHRA, CDR2 YSYEKL. Worth noting for this clone: The antigen is unknown.

The repertoire was sequenced with immunoSEQ multiplex PCR; TCRdb's copy has only in-frame clones and lacks some. The sample consists of tens of thousands of clones, roughly 88% of them appearing once. No patient had autoimmune disease or received systemic immunosuppression. V and J are TRBV4-1 and TRBJ2-5; 7 bases match TRBD2. The TCR sequence derives from an adult with an advanced solid tumor such as melanoma, head and neck, liver or kidney cancer. Sequencing used CD4+ or CD8+ T cells sorted from blood, obtained in a trial of the OX40 agonist ivuxolimab. CDR3 loop: CASSQDSGGSETQYF. CDR3 nucleotide sequence: TGCGCCAGCAGCCAAGATTCGGGCGGGAGCGAGACCCAGTACTTC.